This T cell receptor (beta chain) originates from a study of OX40 agonist ivuxolimab in advanced cancers. The study's findings and limits: Relative to CD4+, CD8+ T cells held more expanded clones on average. CD4+ and CD8+ blood T cells expanded clonally by week 6 at 0.1 to 3.0 mg/kg.

The CDR3 is 15 amino acids. The germline V gene has CDR1 SGDLS and CDR2 YYNGEE. V was clipped by 2 bases and J by 1 base; unmatched bases: 5. Clones were read by immunoSEQ multiplex PCR, and TCRdb kept only the in-frame ones, dropping some. Of about 28,000 clones detected, around 79% appear once; the ten largest clones hold less than 30%. Comment on this clone: Its antigen is as yet unknown.

The clonotype was recovered from an adult with an advanced solid tumor such as melanoma, head and neck, liver or kidney cancer. The chain has TRBV9 and TRBJ1-2; TRBD1 aligns across 7 bases. This sample comprised CD4+ or CD8+ T cells sorted from blood, obtained in a trial of the OX40 agonist ivuxolimab. The CDR3 protein is CASSVEGAFNYGYTF. The CDR3 DNA follows: TGTGCCAGCAGCGTCGAGGGGGCCTTTAACTATGGCTACACCTTC.